The text below deals with one T cell receptor beta chain. CDR3 size: 12 residues. Trimming shortened V by 8 bases and J by 7 bases, and 14 bases separated the two germline ends. CDR1 is MNHEY, CDR2 SMNVEV, per germline (reference sequence). These data originate in a study of T-cell memory formation after mild COVID-19. Overall study: Largely, TCR clusters stayed within a single donor.

TCRdb used MiXCR to reprocess the 5' RACE reads, holding one entry per CDR3 protein. The table shows about 350,000 distinct CDR3 sequences, with 13% to 15% occurring only once. Sequenced sample: PBMCs or a T cell subset sorted from them (not recorded which). The chain employs TRBV27 and TRBJ2-5; no firm D call. This receptor was obtained from a man between 18 and 29 years old who had mild COVID-19 (a few samples of this study predate the infection). Cell type and time point are not known. The DNA for the CDR3 is TGTGCCAGCCGGTCCGGGTCCAGGACCCAGTACTTC. Protein sequence: CASRSGSRTQYF.